This TCR beta chain was recovered during a study of T cell responses to AZD1222 COVID-19 vaccine. General study findings and limits: Increased Spike-specific TCR breadth and depth were observed after two AZD1222 doses. Baseline antibody screening turned up just 6 or 7 seropositive AZD1222 recipients. Females outnumbered males among donors, who were mostly white British; clonal diversity was possibly underestimated.

The CDR3 sequence is 13 residues long. V was pared by 4 bases and J by 7 bases, with 15 bases between. The germline gives CDR1 SGDLS, CDR2 YYNGEE. Only in-frame clones appear in the TCRdb table, and some are missing; sequencing was by immunoSEQ multiplex PCR. The sample lists some 170,000 clones, around nine tenths seen once, with 4% to 5.5% in the top ten. With regard to this clone: Its antigen is undetermined.

This clonotype originated in an adult who received the AZD1222 COVID-19 vaccine. Sequences were derived from peripheral blood, sampled 28 days after the second AZD1222 dose. V and J are TRBV9 and TRBJ2-7; the D is unclear. CDR3 coding DNA: TGTGCCAGCAGCTTCGGGTCTCCTGGGGAGCAGTACTTC. Its protein product is CASSFGSPGEQYF. The entire variable domain, with the rest obtained from reference TRBV9 and TRBJ2-7, is as follows: DSGVTQTPKHLITATGQRVTLRCSPRSGDLSVYWYQQSLDQGLQFLIQYYNGEERAKGNILERFSAQQFPDLHSELNLSSLELGDSALYFCASSFGSPGEQYFGPGTRLTVT.